The clone carrying this TCR beta chain has more than one count but fewer than ten. The antigen is undetermined. This sample was included in a study of blood T cells in healthy people across ages. Study results and caveats: Across the age range, TCR beta diversity per million T cells fell in a roughly linear way.

Donor samples were obtained from healthy Caucasian individuals from Russia, aged about 6 to 90. With each sample, at least 5.5 micrograms of total RNA were extracted. Alongside a J-beta primer mix, a sample-barcoded 5' primer served in a second PCR lasting about 6 to 11 cycles. Each cDNA molecule was tagged by a template-switch adaptor with 12 random nucleotides. In TCRdb, the 5' RACE reads were re-called with MiXCR into one record per CDR3 protein. The profile shows roughly 680,000 distinct CDR3 sequences, roughly 21% of them singletons. The V gene's germline CDR1 is MDHEN and CDR2 SYDVKM. The CDR3 contains 17 residues.

The sequence was collected from a man aged 65 to 85 in good health. Material for sequencing was blood. This chain links TRBV28 with TRBJ2-5, with 12 bases lining up with TRBD2. The end of the DNA fits TRBJ2-7 better, so the J call may be wrong. The CDR3 region is CASSLGTSGLVSYEQYF. The DNA for the CDR3 is TGTGCCAGCAGTTTAGGGACTAGCGGGTTGGTATCCTACGAGCAGTACTTC.